This T cell receptor (beta chain) was observed in a study of regulatory T cells in long-lasting Graves disease. Construction of TCR beta libraries relied on iRepertoire HTBI primers and on Arm-PCR targeting CDR3 regions. TCRdb itself ran the multiplex PCR reads through MiXCR, one entry per CDR3 protein. The repertoire consists of a few hundred thousand distinct CDR3 sequences, with around 20% occurring once and the leading ten covering roughly 28%. A word on this clonotype: What it binds is not known.

Trimming removed 2 bases from V and 0 bases from J; junction bases left unmatched: 8. The V gene's germline CDR1 is DFQATT and CDR2 SNEGSKA (reference sequence). This CDR3 has 16 residues. General observations from the study: Persistent disease preferred TRBV28, TRBJ1-2 and TRBJ2-5.

As to time point: persistent/refractory GD, antithyroid drugs over 5 years with positive TRAb. The TCR library was made from RNA that had been extracted from PBMCs in TRIzol. Diagnosing Graves' disease relied on the American Thyroid Association guidelines. The EDTA tubes were filled with roughly 10 milliliters of drawn peripheral blood. The chain recombines TRBV20-1 with TRBJ1-1; 8 nucleotides agree with TRBD1. This TCR was recovered from a female donor with Graves disease. This specimen consisted of peripheral blood mononuclear cells (PBMCs), obtained when the disease was refractory, from a patient treated with antithyroid drugs. CDR3: CSARIQGDLMNTEAFF. The CDR3 coding sequence is TGCAGTGCTAGAATACAGGGGGATTTAATGAACACTGAAGCTTTCTTT.